These 10 T cell receptor beta chains share one sample of origin, sequenced in a study of cytomegalovirus exposure and HLA in healthy donors. With 60 Vbeta and 13 Jbeta primers, the PCR was carried out. Libraries were prepared by immunoSEQ multiplex PCR; TCRdb keeps only in-frame clonotypes and omits some of them. The sample records 90,000 to 120,000 clones, 76% being singletons. Material for sequencing was PBMCs. The receptors stem from a woman between 50 and 59 years old in good health and CMV-seropositive.

The V call is TRBV6-5, the J call TRBJ2-3; 8 bases map to TRBD2. The germline gives CDR1 MNHEY, CDR2 SVGAGI. This CDR3 is 15 amino acids long. V was clipped by 6 bases and J by 2 bases; unmatched bases: 7. DNA of the CDR3: TGTGCCAGCAGCCAGCGGGGGCTAGTCACAGATACGCAGTATTTT. Translating it yields CASSQRGLVTDTQYF.

CDR3 in amino acids: CASSRTGVNEQFF. The DNA of the CDR3 is TGTGCCAGCAGTCGGACAGGGGTCAATGAGCAGTTCTTC. The chain has TRBV6-1 and TRBJ2-1; TRBD1 matches at 9 bases. Germline lookup yields CDR1 MNHNS and CDR2 SASEGT. Trimming cost V 5 bases and J 6 bases; bases outside gene matches: 2. The CDR3 runs 13 residues.

This chain joins TRBV4-1 and TRBJ2-1, with D perhaps matching TRBD1 (7 bases). V was shortened by 0 bases and J by 7 bases, with 22 bases between the two germline ends. CDR1 is MGHRA, CDR2 YSYEKL, per germline. The length of the CDR3 is 18 residues. The CDR3 protein is CASSQEGLGQVGRNEQFF. The CDR3 coding sequence is TGCGCCAGCAGCCAAGAAGGGCTAGGACAGGTGGGGAGGAATGAGCAGTTCTTC.

The chain combines TRBV7-8 with TRBJ2-3; maybe TRBD2 (6 bases). The CDR3 loop spans 17 amino acids. In germline, CDR1 is SGHVS, CDR2 FQNEAQ. V lost 2 bases to trimming and J lost 3 bases, with 18 bases between them. CDR3 sequence: CASSLRGPSGRTDTQYF. For the CDR3, the DNA is TGTGCCAGCAGCTTAAGAGGTCCTTCCGGGAGAACAGATACGCAGTATTTT.

V and J are TRBV6-5 and TRBJ2-1, with a weak D call TRBD1 (6 bases). The V end was cut by 2 bases, the J end by 7 bases, with 12 bases between. This CDR3 has 14 amino acids. Looked up from germline, CDR1 is MNHEY and CDR2 is SVGAGI. CDR3 bases: TGTGCCAGCAGTTACAGGGGGTATCGGAATGAGCAGTTCTTC. It codes for CASSYRGYRNEQFF.

V usage is TRBV7-3 and J usage is TRBJ1-2, with D possibly being TRBD1 (5 bases). The CDR3 sequence is 13 residues long. Deletions cut 2 bases from V and 4 bases from J, with 8 bases between. Germline CDR1 is SGHTA and CDR2 is FQGTGA. The CDR3 DNA reads as TGTGCCAGCAGCTTAGCCGACAGCTATGGCTACACCTTC. Encoded protein: CASSLADSYGYTF.

Remarks on this clone: Other DNA sequences in this sample translate to the same CDR3. The V call is TRBV10-3, the J call TRBJ1-4, with 7 nucleotides matching TRBD1. CDR3 length equals 16 residues. Trimming removed 3 bases from V and 1 base from J; junction bases left unmatched: 5. CDR1 and CDR2 (germline): ENHRY, SYGVKD. CDR3 coding DNA: TGTGCCATCAGTGATGGTAGGGGGCGAACTAATGAAAAACTGTTTTTT. It is translated as CAISDGRGRTNEKLFF.

The V and J genes are TRBV9 and TRBJ1-2, with D possibly being TRBD1 (6 bases). Deletions cut 3 bases from V and 4 bases from J, with 22 bases between. Germline CDR1 reads SGDLS; CDR2 reads YYNGEE. This CDR3 has 17 amino acids. CDR3 bases: TGTGCCAGCAGCGGATTCCTATATGGGGGGGCTAGCTATGGCTACACCTTC. Encoded protein: CASSGFLYGGASYGYTF.

The CDR3 here is CASSFGQDKIPGYTF. The CDR3 nucleotides are TGTGCCAGCAGCTTCGGACAGGATAAGATTCCCGGCTACACCTTC. J is TRBJ1-2 and V is TRBV7-2; 7 nucleotides match TRBD1. Unmatched junction bases numbered 12, after V lost 3 bases and J lost 8 bases. Germline CDR1 and CDR2: SGHTA and FQGNSA. The CDR3 covers 15 residues.

The chain joins TRBV27 to TRBJ1-2; a weak D match, TRBD1 (5 bases). The CDR3 contains 13 residues. V lost 4 bases and J 8 bases, leaving 14 bases between the germline ends. Looked up from germline, CDR1 is MNHEY and CDR2 is SMNVEV (reference sequence). This CDR3 reads CASSYSTVWGYTF. CDR3 DNA: TGTGCCAGCAGTTATTCGACAGTCTGGGGCTACACCTTC.